Following are 32 T cell receptor beta chains from one sample sequenced in a study of cytomegalovirus exposure and HLA in healthy donors. The PCR was carried out with 60 Vbeta primers and 13 Jbeta primers. The method was immunoSEQ multiplex PCR; TCRdb's version includes in-frame clones alone and lacks a portion of them. Altogether about 140,000 clones are present, around 80% being singletons, with the ten largest covering approximately 15%. Sample: PBMCs. The receptors here all came from a woman aged 40 to 50 in good health and CMV-seronegative.

This chain joins TRBV5-1 and TRBJ2-7, with 9 positions matching TRBD2. Germline values: CDR1 SGHRS, CDR2 YFSETQ. This CDR3 has 15 residues. After removal of 0 bases from V and 1 base from J, the junction contained 2 bases not matched to a gene. The CDR3 nucleotides read TGCGCCAGCAGCTTGGGAGCGGGAGGATCCTACGAGCAGTACTTC. Amino acid sequence: CASSLGAGGSYEQYF.

This rearrangement joins TRBV4-2 to TRBJ2-7, with D possibly being TRBD2 (6 bases). This CDR3 is 14 amino acids long. Germline V lookup: CDR1 LGHNA, CDR2 YNFKEQ. Trimming took 3 bases from V and 0 from J, leaving 9 bases between them. CDR3 bases: TGTGCCAGCAGCCACGGGGGACTCTCCTACGAGCAGTACTTC. Protein: CASSHGGLSYEQYF.

This clone appeared a single time. At one end the junction does not follow the germline gene, possibly because of a read error. J is TRBJ2-3 and V is TRBV7-9; 7 positions agree with TRBD1. The CDR3 contains 17 residues. CDR1 SEHNR and CDR2 FQNEAQ come from the germline V gene (reference sequence). DNA of the CDR3: TGTTCCAGCAGCTTATCCCTGGGGACAGTCCGCACAGATACGCAGTATTTT. It encodes CSSSLSLGTVRTDTQYF.

The chain links TRBV7-9 to TRBJ1-1, with D uncertain. Germline V gives CDR1 SEHNR, CDR2 FQNEAQ (reference sequence). CDR3 length equals 15 residues. V was pared by 3 bases and J by 5 bases, with 16 bases between. CDR3 in amino acids: CASSFLHDSGTEAFF. For the CDR3, the DNA is TGTGCCAGCAGCTTCCTCCACGATAGCGGGACTGAAGCTTTCTTT.

This clone has just one count. The DNA of the CDR3 is TGTGCCAGCAGCTTCCACTATCGACAGGACCACCAAGAGACCCAGTACTTC. Its protein product is CASSFHYRQDHQETQYF. The chain recombines TRBV7-6 with TRBJ2-5; D possibly corresponds to TRBD1 (6 bases). The CDR3 spans 17 residues. Trimming removed 3 bases from V and 0 bases from J, with 17 bases in between. Germline V gives CDR1 SGHVS, CDR2 FNYEAQ.

This clone has only one observation. The rearrangement joins TRBV4-2 to TRBJ2-3, with 11 bases aligning to TRBD2. The V and J ends lost 2 bases and 4 bases, in that order; junction bases with no gene match: 2. This CDR3 is built from 15 residues. CDR1 is LGHNA, CDR2 YNFKEQ, per germline. The CDR3 coding sequence is TGTGCCAGCAGCCAACTAGCGGGGGGTTCAGATACGCAGTATTTT. It is translated as CASSQLAGGSDTQYF.

The rearrangement uses TRBV2 and TRBJ2-7, with D tentatively TRBD1 (6 bases). The ends were cut back, 6 bases at V and 1 base at J, with 13 bases in the middle. Germline loops: CDR1 SNHLY, CDR2 FYNNEI. This CDR3 is 14 amino acids long. CDR3: CASSPRDMSYEQYF. CDR3 in DNA: TGTGCCAGCAGCCCCCGGGACATGTCCTACGAGCAGTACTTC.

The chain recombines TRBV2 with TRBJ1-4; perhaps TRBD1 as D (5 bases). CDR3 length: 14 residues. V lost 5 bases to trimming and J lost 8 bases, with 15 bases between them. CDR1 is SNHLY and CDR2 is FYNNEI in the germline V gene. The CDR3 bases are TGTGCCAGCAGTACGACAGAGGTCACAGAAAAACTGTTTTTT. Translating gives CASSTTEVTEKLFF.

A few counts support this clone. The chain joins TRBV7-2 to TRBJ2-4; 10 bases are shared with TRBD2. The CDR3 covers 15 residues. Trimming cost V 6 bases and J 3 bases; bases outside gene matches: 5. CDR1 is SGHTA, CDR2 FQGNSA, per germline. CDR3 sequence: CASSSAGGGKNIQYF. Written as DNA, the CDR3 is TGTGCCAGCAGTTCAGCGGGAGGGGGCAAAAACATTCAGTACTTC.

This clone was seen a single time. The chain couples TRBV4-3 to TRBJ1-2; 7 bases align to TRBD1. This CDR3 region has 16 residues. J was trimmed by 2 bases and V by 3 bases; bases with no gene match: 9. Germline V gene lookup returns CDR1 LGHNA and CDR2 YSLEER. CDR3 sequence (DNA): TGCGCCAGCAGCCATCCCAGGACAGGAAGGAACTATGGCTACACCTTC. Its protein is CASSHPRTGRNYGYTF.

V and J are TRBV4-2 and TRBJ2-3; the match to TRBD2 covers 7 bases. The CDR3 contains 14 residues. The germline CDR1 and CDR2 sequences are LGHNA and YNFKEQ. V dropped 5 bases and J dropped 5; count of bases not matched to a gene: 7. CDR3 sequence reads: CASSTSGIGDTQYF. CDR3 DNA: TGTGCCAGCAGCACAAGCGGGATTGGAGATACGCAGTATTTT.

As to this clone: At one of its ends the junction is not consistent with the germline gene, which may arise from a read error. The chain joins TRBV12-5 to TRBJ2-4; possibly TRBD1 for D (5 bases). Germline values: CDR1 LGHNT, CDR2 FRNRAP. The CDR3 extends over 13 amino acids. The CDR3, as DNA: TGTGCTAGTGGTTTTGGGGCCAAAAACAGTCAGTACTTC. Residues: CASGFGAKNSQYF.

This rearrangement joins TRBV19 to TRBJ2-1, with a tentative D call TRBD1 (6 bases). V was shortened by 1 base and J by 8 bases, with 15 bases between the two germline ends. The CDR3 has 15 residues. CDR1 is LNHDA, CDR2 SQIVND, per germline (reference sequence). The CDR3 loop reads CASSIAGQGLDEQFF. DNA for the CDR3: TGTGCCAGTAGTATAGCGGGCCAGGGGCTCGATGAGCAGTTCTTC.

This clone has a single count. The chain has TRBV7-6 and TRBJ2-3, with D perhaps TRBD2 (6 bases). The CDR3 loop spans 15 amino acids. Germline CDR1 and CDR2: SGHVS and FNYEAQ. V gave up 3 bases and J gave up 1 base, with 11 bases separating them. DNA of the CDR3: TGTGCCAGCAGCTTCCGTGGCGGGGGCACAGATACGCAGTATTTT. It specifies CASSFRGGGTDTQYF.

The chain couples TRBV18 to TRBJ1-2; TRBD1 aligns across 8 bases. V lost 6 bases to trimming and J lost 8 bases; unmatched junction nucleotides: 11. Germline V CDR1 and CDR2: KGHSH, LQKENI. The CDR3 sequence is 14 residues long. The CDR3 region has the DNA TGTGCCAGCTCCCGAGCGGGACAGGAGGTCGGCTACACCTTC. It codes for CASSRAGQEVGYTF. The full variable domain, with the rest looked up from reference TRBV18 and TRBJ1-2, is NAGVMQNPRHLVRRRGQEARLRCSPMKGHSHVYWYRQLPEEGLKFMVYLQKENIIDESGMPKERFSAEFPKEGPSILRIQQVVRGDSAAYFCASSRAGQEVGYTFGSGTRLTVV.

This sequence joins TRBV5-4 and TRBJ2-5; 10 bases are shared with TRBD1. Trimming took 0 bases from V and 4 from J; bases not matched to a gene: 3. The CDR3 is 15 amino acids. Germline CDR1 SGHNT, CDR2 YYREEE (reference sequence). The CDR3, as DNA: TGTGCCAGCAGCTTGGGACAGGGGGCGCGAGAGACCCAGTACTTC. This codes for CASSLGQGARETQYF.

The J gene is TRBJ2-5, the V gene TRBV7-3; possibly TRBD1 for D (5 bases). The CDR3 is 15 amino acids. The germline CDR1 and CDR2 sequences are SGHTA and FQGTGA. V was clipped by 5 bases and J by 1 base, with 14 bases between them. Written as DNA, the CDR3 is TGTGCCAGCAGCCCCTATAGGGGCGTCCAAGAGACCCAGTACTTC. This codes for CASSPYRGVQETQYF. Full variable domain (missing parts from reference TRBV7-3 and TRBJ2-5): GAGVSQTPSNKVTEKGKYVELRCDPISGHTALYWYRQSLGQGPEFLIYFQGTGAADDSGLPNDRFFAVRPEGSVSTLKIQRTERGDSAVYLCASSPYRGVQETQYFGPGTRLLVL.

The chain's CDR3 is CASSLVATGSSYNSPLHF. CDR3 nucleotide sequence: TGTGCCAGCAGCTTAGTCGCAACAGGTAGCTCCTATAATTCACCCCTCCACTTT. The chain combines TRBV7-2 with TRBJ1-6, with D perhaps matching TRBD1 (5 bases). With 1 base removed from V and 0 bases from J, the gap between germline ends came to 13 bases. Germline CDR1 reads SGHTA; CDR2 reads FQGNSA. The length of the CDR3 is 18 residues.

V is TRBV4-3 and J is TRBJ1-6, with a tentative D call TRBD1 (5 bases). Germline CDR1 and CDR2: LGHNA and YSLEER. This CDR3 is built from 13 residues. The V gene lost 5 bases and the J gene lost 7 bases, with 9 bases spanning the gap. The DNA of the CDR3 is TGCGCCAGCAGCTACGGGGGGAATTCACCCCTCCACTTT. It codes for CASSYGGNSPLHF.

The V gene is TRBV18, the J gene TRBJ2-2, with a possible D match to TRBD2 (7 bases). Per germline, CDR1 KGHSH and CDR2 LQKENI. The CDR3 loop spans 24 amino acids. V lost 4 bases and J 5 bases, leaving 41 bases between the germline ends. The CDR3 DNA sequence: TGTGCCAGCTCACAATGGCCCGGGACAAGAACTAGCGAACCCACCCTACGACCAACCGGGGAGCTGTTTTTT. Its translation is CASSQWPGTRTSEPTLRPTGELFF.

The chain is built from TRBV5-1 and TRBJ1-4; possibly TRBD1 for D (5 bases). Germline CDR1 SGHRS, CDR2 YFSETQ. Trimming left V 4 bases short and J 6 bases short, with 10 bases between. CDR3 length: 13 amino acids. The CDR3 coding sequence is TGCGCCAGCAGCATGACAGTGGATGAAAAACTGTTTTTT. Translating it yields CASSMTVDEKLFF.

This rearrangement joins TRBV9 to TRBJ2-7; D is uncertain. Trimming took 3 bases from V and 3 from J, leaving 10 bases between them. This CDR3 region has 13 residues. In germline, CDR1 is SGDLS, CDR2 YYNGEE. The CDR3 region has the DNA TGTGCCAGCAGCGGGCCAAGAGGCTACGAGCAGTACTTC. Translating gives CASSGPRGYEQYF.

The chain carries TRBV7-2 and TRBJ2-7, with a tentative D call TRBD1 (5 bases). V was pared by 5 bases and J by 3 bases, with 14 bases between. Germline assignment: CDR1 SGHTA and CDR2 FQGNSA. The CDR3 runs 14 residues. The CDR3 protein is CASSETGSGYEQYF. In nucleotides, the CDR3 is TGTGCCAGCAGCGAAACAGGATCGGGCTACGAGCAGTACTTC.

The rearrangement links TRBV5-1 to TRBJ1-1; TRBD1 aligns across 7 bases. CDR3 size: 15 residues. The germline V gene encodes CDR1 SGHRS and CDR2 YFSETQ. Trimming removed 4 bases from V and 1 base from J; junction bases left unmatched: 7. This chain's CDR3 is CASSGRTGWNTEAFF. The DNA of the CDR3 is TGCGCCAGCAGCGGCAGGACAGGATGGAACACTGAAGCTTTCTTT.

The chain couples TRBV2 to TRBJ2-6, with D possibly TRBD1 on 6 matching bases. The V gene's germline CDR1 is SNHLY and CDR2 FYNNEI. Trimming took 5 bases from V and 0 from J, leaving 17 bases between them. CDR3 length equals 18 residues. The CDR3 nucleotides are TGTGCCAGCAGTTCCCCGGGACACCGCCTCTCTGGGGCCAACGTCCTGACTTTC. It codes for CASSSPGHRLSGANVLTF.

The rearrangement uses TRBV7-2 and TRBJ2-5; 10 bases agree with TRBD1. Per the germline V gene, CDR1 is SGHTA and CDR2 is FQGNSA. V dropped 3 bases and J dropped 3; count of bases not matched to a gene: 7. The CDR3 is 16 amino acids. Here the CDR3 DNA reads TGTGCCAGCAGCTTCTCCCGACAGGGGGCGAAAGAGACCCAGTACTTC. Its protein product is CASSFSRQGAKETQYF.

The chain is built from TRBV7-8 and TRBJ1-1; no reliable D call. This CDR3 region has 16 residues. Deletions cut 1 base from V and 0 bases from J, with 12 bases between. CDR1 and CDR2 from the germline V gene are SGHVS and FQNEAQ. The CDR3 DNA is TGTGCCAGCAGCTTAGATCACCTATCTATGAACACTGAAGCTTTCTTT. This codes for CASSLDHLSMNTEAFF.

This clone has just one count. The chain employs TRBV5-1 and TRBJ2-3; 8 bases fit TRBD2. J lost 2 bases, V lost 0 bases, and 5 bases had no gene match. Germline V gene data show CDR1 as SGHRS and CDR2 as YFSETQ. This CDR3 comprises 16 residues. CDR3 loop: CASSLAVLADTDTQYF. The DNA of the CDR3 is TGCGCCAGCAGCTTGGCCGTACTAGCGGACACAGATACGCAGTATTTT. The complete variable domain, with remaining parts taken from reference TRBV5-1 and TRBJ2-3, reads KAGVTQTPRYLIKTRGQQVTLSCSPISGHRSVSWYQQTPGQGLQFLFEYFSETQRNKGNFPGRFSGRQFSNSRSEMNVSTLELGDSALYLCASSLAVLADTDTQYFGPGTRLTVL.

The chain joins TRBV28 to TRBJ2-7, with TRBD2 matching 8 bases. Germline V lookup: CDR1 MDHEN, CDR2 SYDVKM. V gave up 5 bases and J gave up 4 bases; unmatched junction bases: 10. The CDR3 is made up of 15 amino acids. CDR3 amino acids: CASSDPGAGAYEQYF. The CDR3, as DNA: TGTGCCAGCAGTGACCCGGGAGCGGGAGCTTACGAGCAGTACTTC.

The J gene is TRBJ2-2, the V gene TRBV5-1, with D possibly matching TRBD2 (6 bases). V was shortened by 2 bases and J by 1 base, with 6 bases between the two germline ends. CDR1 is SGHRS and CDR2 is YFSETQ in the germline V gene. The CDR3 loop spans 14 amino acids. The CDR3 sequence: CASSFGRNTGELFF. The CDR3 nucleotides read TGCGCCAGCAGCTTCGGGAGGAACACCGGGGAGCTGTTTTTT.

As to this clone: Germline and junction disagree at one end, which may indicate a read error. The chain uses TRBV10-1 and TRBJ1-1, with D hard to call. This CDR3 has 11 amino acids. Germline values: CDR1 WNHNN, CDR2 SYGVQD (reference sequence). The CDR3 here is CASSDKADSLF. The CDR3 DNA sequence: TGCGCCAGCAGTGATAAGGCGGACTCGCTTTTT.

This chain connects TRBV15 to TRBJ2-3; no clear D. CDR3 length: 15 amino acids. Trimming left V 4 bases short and J 4 bases short, with 15 bases between. Per the germline V gene, CDR1 is LNHNV and CDR2 is YYDKDF (reference sequence). CDR3 bases: TGTGCCACCAGCATACCACAATCTGAACCAGATACGCAGTATTTT. Residues: CATSIPQSEPDTQYF.